Listed below are T cell receptor beta chains from one sample, sequenced in a study of shared clonotypes between healthy human individuals. Clones were read by immunoSEQ multiplex PCR, and TCRdb kept only the in-frame ones, dropping some. The data show about 2.1 million clones, about 93% seen once. Sequenced input: naive CD8+ T cells from PBMCs. The receptors derive from a man aged 18 to 30 in good health. Some clones in this sample may be carry-over from other donors' samples. Both conserved end residues are part of each CDR3. The D gene is left open where the match is weak. Clone sizes are given selectively: once, few, many, or a class where the clone is expanded.

>16|TRBV27|-|-|TRBJ2-1
CASSLGGEGSYNEQFF
TGTGCCAGCAGTTTAGGGGGAGAGGGCTCCTACAATGAGCAGTTCTTC
>15|TRBV4-3|-|once|TRBJ2-3
CASSQDGASTDTQYF
TGCGCCAGCAGCCAAGACGGCGCTAGCACAGATACGCAGTATTTT
>15|TRBV5-5|TRBD1|-|TRBJ2-5
CASSFGQGGSETQYF
TGTGCCAGCAGCTTCGGACAGGGGGGTAGCGAGACCCAGTACTTC
>13|TRBV7-9|-|once|TRBJ2-7
CASSPDQGYEQYF
TGTGCCAGCAGCCCCGACCAGGGGTACGAGCAGTACTTC
>15|TRBV2|TRBD1|-|TRBJ1-4
CASRLGGAANEKLFF
TGTGCCAGCAGGCTAGGGGGCGCGGCTAATGAAAAACTGTTTTTT
>14|TRBV29-1|-|once|TRBJ1-2
CSVDVARALYGYTF
TGCAGCGTTGACGTGGCCAGGGCTCTCTATGGCTACACCTTC
>14|TRBV6-6|TRBD1|-|TRBJ1-1
CASSYSRTGGEAFF
TGTGCCAGCAGTTACTCGAGAACAGGGGGTGAAGCTTTCTTT
>16|TRBV7-9|TRBD1|-|TRBJ2-3
CASSIPQGGNTDTQYF
TGTGCCAGCAGCATACCACAGGGGGGAAACACAGATACGCAGTATTTT
>16|TRBV5-6|TRBD2|-|TRBJ2-3
CASSSGWEGSTDTQYF
TGTGCCAGCAGCAGCGGATGGGAGGGTAGCACAGATACGCAGTATTTT
>16|TRBV4-1|-|-|TRBJ1-5
CASSLLGPDSNQPQHF
TGCGCCAGCAGCCTCCTGGGCCCGGACAGCAATCAGCCCCAGCATTTT
>14|TRBV9|-|-|TRBJ1-4
CASSVAGGGGKLFF
TGTGCCAGCAGCGTAGCTGGAGGGGGGGGAAAACTGTTTTTT
>13|TRBV30|-|-|TRBJ2-2
CAWNLQGTGELFF
TGTGCCTGGAACCTCCAAGGGACCGGGGAGCTGTTTTTT
>15|TRBV19|-|-|TRBJ2-7
CASSIRTSLSYEQYF
TGTGCCAGTAGTATCCGTACTAGCCTTTCCTACGAGCAGTACTTC
>15|TRBV29-1|-|-|TRBJ2-5
CSVVDRPGVLETQYF
TGCAGCGTTGTCGATCGGCCAGGGGTGTTGGAGACCCAGTACTTC